The clone carrying this T cell receptor beta chain was seen ten or more times. Its antigen is not known. The CDR3 has 17 amino acids. Trimming took 2 bases from V and 2 from J; bases not matched to a gene: 8. The V gene's germline CDR1 is SEHNR and CDR2 FQNEAQ (reference sequence). MiXCR, applied by TCRdb to the reads, yields one record per CDR3 protein. The top ten hold roughly 13% of the sample, which has approximately 1,000,000 distinct CDR3 sequences, 31% seen once. The data derive from a study of T cell repertoires in cytomegalovirus infection. Across the study: As its CMV epitopes, the study selected recently identified HLA-C-restricted and well-studied HLA-B-restricted targets. An indication of both CMV infection and matching HLA type came from public TCR beta signatures.

General study results and limits: HLA-C-restricted TCR beta clonotypes specific for CMV led the ex vivo response. Of the TCR beta families, the public ones yielded a cumulative frequency that identified carriers of CMV plus the relevant HLA.

The material sequenced was cultured CD8+ T cells from PBMCs, taken from culture after CMV antigen stimulation. This clonotype was sampled from a human donor in good health (CMV status not recorded). Some clones in this sample may be carry-over from other donors' samples. The chain combines TRBV7-9 with TRBJ1-5; 8 nucleotides align to TRBD1. The CDR3 protein is CASSLNLGTGGNQPQHF. The CDR3 DNA sequence: TGTGCCAGCAGCTTAAACCTCGGGACAGGCGGCAATCAGCCCCAGCATTTT.